The clone carrying this T cell receptor beta chain was counted at least ten times. Indicated time point: patch test 3, about 24 weeks after DPC sensitization. The treatment here: therapeutic diphenylcyclopropenone sensitization with weekly scalp DPC. Before extraction, the whole blood was not fractionated, and total RNA was taken from it. Germline lookup yields CDR1 SNHLY and CDR2 FYNNEI. The germline V and J ends were trimmed by 2 bases and 9 bases, with 16 bases remaining between them. The CDR3 length is 14 residues. The data derive from a study of human T cells and chemical hapten exposure. Study information: The study patch tested 0.01% DPC on the upper back and read results at 6 days.

Under the authors' procedure: Samples had a median of 95,638 TCRs, ranging 23,224 to 690,600. TCRdb independently ran MiXCR on the RACE reads; one entry per CDR3 protein. For this entry, the V and J calls and clone size follow TCRdb and not the study's own pipeline. The table shows some 39,000 distinct CDR3 sequences, with roughly 9.5% occurring only once. The chain carries TRBV2 and TRBJ1-1; D remains ambiguous. The TCR was taken from a man over 45 with alopecia areata. Some clones in this sample may be carry-over from other donors' samples. Material: whole blood, obtained in connection with sensitization to the hapten diphenylcyclopropenone (DPC). Written as DNA, the CDR3 is TGTGCCAGCAGTGAAAAGGACCCTCCTCTCAAAGCTTTCTTT. Amino acid sequence: CASSEKDPPLKAFF.